This T cell receptor (beta chain) was sequenced for a study of T cells expressing NK-cell markers. For the study at large: The eight sequenced donors comprised seven who were HCMV-seropositive and one who was seronegative.

To note about this clonotype: Its antigen is still unknown.

Points from the study as a whole: The study found dominant NKG2C+ clonotypes at about 1.0-7.5% of CD8+ T cells in about six donors.

Scientists made TCR beta cDNA using 5'RACE template switching with UMIs. TCRdb re-analyzed the 5' RACE reads; it lists each CDR3 protein once, without DNA. The sample features a few hundred thousand distinct CDR3 sequences, with approximately 1.4% in its top ten. The TCR comes from a woman in her 50s in good health. The sample comprised blood T cells: a sorted CD56 or NKG2C T cell subset, CD4+ or CD8+ T cells, or bulk PBMC T cells (not recorded which).

The CDR3 spells CASTSFGLAGDTQYF. The genes are TRBV27 and TRBJ2-3; absent DNA, TCRdb's TRBD2 call cannot be checked. The germline V gene has CDR1 MNHEY and CDR2 SMNVEV (reference sequence). The CDR3 covers 15 residues.